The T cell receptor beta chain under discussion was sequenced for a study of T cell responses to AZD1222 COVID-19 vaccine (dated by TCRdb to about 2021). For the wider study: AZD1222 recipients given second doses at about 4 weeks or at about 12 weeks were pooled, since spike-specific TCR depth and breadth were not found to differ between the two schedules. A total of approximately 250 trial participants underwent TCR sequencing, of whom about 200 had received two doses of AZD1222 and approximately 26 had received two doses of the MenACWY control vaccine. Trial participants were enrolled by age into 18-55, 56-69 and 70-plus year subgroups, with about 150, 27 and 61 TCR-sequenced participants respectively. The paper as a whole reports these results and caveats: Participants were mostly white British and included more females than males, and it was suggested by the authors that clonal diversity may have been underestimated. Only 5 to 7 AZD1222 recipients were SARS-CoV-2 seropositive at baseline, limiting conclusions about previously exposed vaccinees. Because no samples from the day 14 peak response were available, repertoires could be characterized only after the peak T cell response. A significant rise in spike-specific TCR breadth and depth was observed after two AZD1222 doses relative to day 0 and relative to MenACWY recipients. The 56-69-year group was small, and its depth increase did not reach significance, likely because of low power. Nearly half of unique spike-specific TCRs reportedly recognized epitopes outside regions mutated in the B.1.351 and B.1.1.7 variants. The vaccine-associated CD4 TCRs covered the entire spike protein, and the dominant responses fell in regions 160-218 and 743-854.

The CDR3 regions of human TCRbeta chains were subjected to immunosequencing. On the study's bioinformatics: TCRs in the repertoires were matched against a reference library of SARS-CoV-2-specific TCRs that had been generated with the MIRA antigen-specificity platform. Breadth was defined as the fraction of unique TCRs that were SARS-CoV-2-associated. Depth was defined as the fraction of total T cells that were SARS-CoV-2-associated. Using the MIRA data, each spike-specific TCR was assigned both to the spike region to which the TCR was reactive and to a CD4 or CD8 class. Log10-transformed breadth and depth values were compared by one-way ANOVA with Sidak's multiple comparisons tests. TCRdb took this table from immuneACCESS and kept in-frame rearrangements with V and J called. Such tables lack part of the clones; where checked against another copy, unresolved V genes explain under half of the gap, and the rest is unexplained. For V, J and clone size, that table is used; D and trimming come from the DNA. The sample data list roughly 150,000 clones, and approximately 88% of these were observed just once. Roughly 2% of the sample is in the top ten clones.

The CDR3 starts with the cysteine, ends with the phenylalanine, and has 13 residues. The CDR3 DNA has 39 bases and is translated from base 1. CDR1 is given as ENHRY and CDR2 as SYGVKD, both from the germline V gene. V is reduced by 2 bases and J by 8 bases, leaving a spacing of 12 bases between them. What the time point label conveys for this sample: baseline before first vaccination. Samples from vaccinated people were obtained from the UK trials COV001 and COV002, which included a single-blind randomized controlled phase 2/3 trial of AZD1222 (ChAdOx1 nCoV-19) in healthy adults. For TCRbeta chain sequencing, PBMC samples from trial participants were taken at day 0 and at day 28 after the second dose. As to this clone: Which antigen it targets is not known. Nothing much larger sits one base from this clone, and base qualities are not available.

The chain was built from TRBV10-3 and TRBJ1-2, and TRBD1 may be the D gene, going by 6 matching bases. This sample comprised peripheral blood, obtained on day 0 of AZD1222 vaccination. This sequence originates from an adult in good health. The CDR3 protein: CAISEGGRGGYTF. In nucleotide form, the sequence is TGTGCCATCAGTGAGGGGGGGCGCGGAGGCTACACCTTC.